These 8 T cell receptor beta chains were sequenced from one sample in a study of identical twins. From the 5' RACE reads, TCRdb called clonotypes with MiXCR, one entry per CDR3 protein. Of more than 1.5 million distinct CDR3 sequences listed, more than 30% were seen once; the top ten hold about 0.27%. Sequenced: cord blood. These TCRs come from a newborn girl in good health.

This clonotype was seen only a few times. This rearrangement joins TRBV7-2 to TRBJ1-2, with D possibly matching TRBD1 (5 bases). CDR3 length: 14 amino acids. Germline assignment: CDR1 SGHTA and CDR2 FQGNSA. Trimming cost V 5 bases and J 0 bases, with 10 bases left between them. The CDR3 protein is CASSAQTANYGYTF. The CDR3, as DNA: TGTGCCAGCAGCGCCCAGACAGCTAACTATGGCTACACCTTC.

The chain carries TRBV29-1 and TRBJ2-7; no definite D call. CDR1 and CDR2 (germline): SQVTM, ANQGSEA. The CDR3 runs 13 residues. Trimming left V 2 bases short and J 7 bases short, with 15 bases between. This chain's CDR3 is CSVEYYSYNEQYF. As DNA, the CDR3 is TGCAGCGTTGAATACTACTCCTACAATGAGCAGTACTTC.

This clonotype was counted between two and nine times. The chain links TRBV20-1 to TRBJ1-1; no clear D gene. The CDR3 sequence is 10 residues long. V lost 3 bases to trimming and J lost 4 bases, with 3 bases between them. Germline CDR1 is DFQATT and CDR2 is SNEGSKA (reference sequence). CDR3 protein: CSASITEAFF. The CDR3 DNA is TGCAGTGCTAGTATCACTGAAGCTTTCTTT.

This clonotype was observed a single time. A much larger clone lies one base from this, so it may be a read error. CDR3 region: CASSPATYGARYTDTQYF. In nucleotides, the CDR3 is TGCGCCAGCAGCCCCGCTACGTATGGGGCAAGGTACACAGATACGCAGTATTTT. The chain joins TRBV5-1 to TRBJ2-3; D possibly corresponds to TRBD1 (5 bases). V was pared by 4 bases and J by 2 bases, with 23 bases between. Per the germline V gene, CDR1 is SGHRS and CDR2 is YFSETQ. The CDR3 covers 18 residues.

The chain employs TRBV20-1 and TRBJ2-1; TRBD2 matches at 14 bases. The CDR3 is made up of 16 amino acids. Germline V lookup: CDR1 DFQATT, CDR2 SNEGSKA (reference sequence). Trimming at V came to 1 base and at J to 7 bases, leaving 6 bases not matched to a gene. The CDR3 bases are TGCAGTGCTAGAGGCGCGGGACTAGCGGGAGATAATGAGCAGTTCTTC. This gives the protein CSARGAGLAGDNEQFF.

This clonotype was seen a handful of times. This chain connects TRBV6-1 to TRBJ1-5, with D uncertain. This CDR3 region has 11 residues. V was clipped by 2 bases and J by 7 bases, with 3 bases between them. The germline gives CDR1 MNHNS, CDR2 SASEGT. The CDR3 coding sequence is TGTGCCAGCAGTGAACGCCAGCCCCAGCATTTT. Amino acid sequence: CASSERQPQHF.

This clonotype has only a few counts. The V and J genes are TRBV27 and TRBJ2-5, with 10 bases aligning to TRBD2. The better agreement between TRBJ2-7 and the DNA end casts doubt on the J call. The CDR3 length is 16 residues. Germline assignment: CDR1 MNHEY and CDR2 SMNVEV (reference sequence). This chain's CDR3 is CASSLEYGLAAYEQYF. The CDR3, as DNA: TGTGCCAGCAGTTTAGAGTACGGACTAGCGGCCTACGAGCAGTACTTC.

This rearrangement joins TRBV10-3 to TRBJ2-4; D possibly uses TRBD1 or TRBD2 (5 bases each). The tail of the sequence fits TRBJ2-7 better, so the J call may be wrong. This CDR3 has 13 residues. Germline CDR1 ENHRY, CDR2 SYGVKD. The CDR3 region has the DNA TGTGCCATCAGTGAGCAGGGACCGCACGAGCAGTACTTC. As protein: CAISEQGPHEQYF.